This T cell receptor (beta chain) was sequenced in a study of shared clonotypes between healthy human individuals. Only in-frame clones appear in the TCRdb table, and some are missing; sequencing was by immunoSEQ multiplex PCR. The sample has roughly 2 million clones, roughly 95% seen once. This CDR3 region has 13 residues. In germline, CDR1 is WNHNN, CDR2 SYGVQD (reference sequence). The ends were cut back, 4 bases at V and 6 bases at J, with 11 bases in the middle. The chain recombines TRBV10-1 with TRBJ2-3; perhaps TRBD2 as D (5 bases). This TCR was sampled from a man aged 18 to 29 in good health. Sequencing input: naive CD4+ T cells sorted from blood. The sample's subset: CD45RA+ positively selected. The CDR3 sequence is CASSVRGSDTQYF. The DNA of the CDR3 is TGCGCCAGCAGTGTACGGGGATCGGATACGCAGTATTTT.